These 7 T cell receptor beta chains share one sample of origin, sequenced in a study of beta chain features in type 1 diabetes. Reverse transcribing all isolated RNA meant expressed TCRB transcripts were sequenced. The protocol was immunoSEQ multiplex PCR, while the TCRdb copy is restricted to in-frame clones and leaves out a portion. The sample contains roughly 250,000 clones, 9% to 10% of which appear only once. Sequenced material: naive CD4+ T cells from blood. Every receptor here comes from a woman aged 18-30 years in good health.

CDR3 region: CASSLPLSTDTQYF. The DNA of the CDR3 is TGTGCCAGCAGCTTACCTCTTTCCACAGATACGCAGTATTTT. The genes are TRBV7-2 and TRBJ2-3; no clear D gene. Trimming took off 2 bases at V and 2 bases at J, with 8 bases between the two ends. The CDR3 contains 14 residues. Germline values: CDR1 SGHTA, CDR2 FQGNSA.

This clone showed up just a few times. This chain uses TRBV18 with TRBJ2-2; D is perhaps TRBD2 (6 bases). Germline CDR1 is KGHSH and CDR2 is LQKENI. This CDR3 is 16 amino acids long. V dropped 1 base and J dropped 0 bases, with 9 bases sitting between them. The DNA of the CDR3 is TGTGCCAGCTCACCACTTCCGGGGGCGAACACCGGGGAGCTGTTTTTT. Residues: CASSPLPGANTGELFF. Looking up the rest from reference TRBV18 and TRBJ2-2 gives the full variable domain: NAGVMQNPRHLVRRRGQEARLRCSPMKGHSHVYWYRQLPEEGLKFMVYLQKENIIDESGMPKERFSAEFPKEGPSILRIQQVVRGDSAAYFCASSPLPGANTGELFFGEGSRLTVL.

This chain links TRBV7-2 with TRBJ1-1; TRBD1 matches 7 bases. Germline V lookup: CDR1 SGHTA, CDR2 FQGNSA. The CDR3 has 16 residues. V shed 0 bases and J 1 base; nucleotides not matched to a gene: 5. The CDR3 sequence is CASSLAGTARNTEAFF. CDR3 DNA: TGTGCCAGCAGCTTAGCGGGGACAGCCAGGAACACTGAAGCTTTCTTT.

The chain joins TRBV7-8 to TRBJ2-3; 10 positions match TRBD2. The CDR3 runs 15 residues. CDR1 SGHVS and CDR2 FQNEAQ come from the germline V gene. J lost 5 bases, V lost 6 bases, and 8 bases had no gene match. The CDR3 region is CASSNPGTSVDTQYF. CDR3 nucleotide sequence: TGTGCCAGCAGTAACCCCGGGACTAGCGTAGATACGCAGTATTTT.

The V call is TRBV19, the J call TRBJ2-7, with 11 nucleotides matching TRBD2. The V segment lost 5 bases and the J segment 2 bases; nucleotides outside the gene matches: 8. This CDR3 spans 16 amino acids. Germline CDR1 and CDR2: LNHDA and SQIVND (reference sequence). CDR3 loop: CASSLGLAGPPYEQYF. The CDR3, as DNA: TGTGCCAGTAGTCTCGGACTAGCGGGTCCCCCCTACGAGCAGTACTTC.

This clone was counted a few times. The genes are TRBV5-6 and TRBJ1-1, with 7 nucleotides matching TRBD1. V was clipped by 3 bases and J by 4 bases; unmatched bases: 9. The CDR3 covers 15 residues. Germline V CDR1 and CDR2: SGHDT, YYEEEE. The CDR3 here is CASSSPKKGATEAFF. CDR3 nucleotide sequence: TGTGCCAGCAGCTCTCCGAAAAAGGGGGCCACTGAAGCTTTCTTT.

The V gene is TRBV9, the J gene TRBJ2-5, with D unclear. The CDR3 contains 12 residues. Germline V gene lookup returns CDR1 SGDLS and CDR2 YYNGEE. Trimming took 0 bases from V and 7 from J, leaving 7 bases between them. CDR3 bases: TGTGCCAGCAGCGTAGAAAGAGGGACCCAGTACTTC. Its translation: CASSVERGTQYF.